Included here is one TCR beta chain sequence, with context. The sample is drawn from a study of monozygotic twins with inflammatory bowel disease. TCRdb reprocessed the 5' RACE reads, with one entry per CDR3 protein and no DNA. Its table records a few hundred thousand distinct CDR3 sequences. Every donor provided one blood sample measuring approximately 2.5 ml. This CDR3 has 15 residues. CDR1 and CDR2 (germline): SGHRS, YFSETQ. The chain recombines TRBV5-1 with TRBJ2-1; TCRdb's assignment of TRBD1 cannot be checked, as there is no DNA. Specimen: blood. The TCR was taken from a human donor with ulcerative colitis or Crohn's disease, or a healthy co-twin of an affected twin (not recorded which). The chain's CDR3 is CASSLAGQMYNEQFF.